This T cell receptor beta chain was sequenced in a study of blood T cell repertoires in COVID-19. Turning to the study itself: Collection of acute and convalescent COVID-19 samples took place in the United States, Italy and Spain.

As handled by the study authors: It was from reference gene primer amplification that nucleated cell counts were estimated. The protocol was immunoSEQ multiplex PCR, while the TCRdb copy is restricted to in-frame clones and leaves out a portion. The V and J calls and clone size come from that table; D and trimming were worked out from the DNA. The data contain around 300,000 clones, approximately 90% of them singletons. Two consecutive negative NP/OP PCR tests, clearance, or resolved symptoms defined Cohort 3 recovery. This receptor was obtained from a woman in her thirties or forties who had recovered from COVID-19. Sequencing used PBMCs or T cells enriched from blood (not recorded which).

CDR3 in amino acids: CASSPRAKNTEAFF. CDR3 DNA sequence: TGTGCCAGCTCACCGAGGGCAAAAAACACTGAAGCTTTCTTT. V and J are TRBV18 and TRBJ1-1; no firm D call. V was cut by 3 bases and J by 2 bases, with 10 bases left in between. CDR1 and CDR2 (germline): KGHSH, LQKENI. This CDR3 has 14 residues.